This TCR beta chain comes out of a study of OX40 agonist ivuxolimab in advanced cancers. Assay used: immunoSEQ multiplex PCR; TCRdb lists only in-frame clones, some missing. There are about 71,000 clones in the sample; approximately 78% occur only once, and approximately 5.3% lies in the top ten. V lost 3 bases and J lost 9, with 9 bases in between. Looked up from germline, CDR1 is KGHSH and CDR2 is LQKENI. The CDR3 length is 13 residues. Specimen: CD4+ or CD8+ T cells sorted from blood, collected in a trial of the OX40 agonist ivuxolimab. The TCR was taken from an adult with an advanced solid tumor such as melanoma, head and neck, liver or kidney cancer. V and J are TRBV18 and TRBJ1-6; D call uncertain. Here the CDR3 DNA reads TGTGCCAGCTCACCTTCCCCCGCTTCACCCCTCCACTTT. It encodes CASSPSPASPLHF.